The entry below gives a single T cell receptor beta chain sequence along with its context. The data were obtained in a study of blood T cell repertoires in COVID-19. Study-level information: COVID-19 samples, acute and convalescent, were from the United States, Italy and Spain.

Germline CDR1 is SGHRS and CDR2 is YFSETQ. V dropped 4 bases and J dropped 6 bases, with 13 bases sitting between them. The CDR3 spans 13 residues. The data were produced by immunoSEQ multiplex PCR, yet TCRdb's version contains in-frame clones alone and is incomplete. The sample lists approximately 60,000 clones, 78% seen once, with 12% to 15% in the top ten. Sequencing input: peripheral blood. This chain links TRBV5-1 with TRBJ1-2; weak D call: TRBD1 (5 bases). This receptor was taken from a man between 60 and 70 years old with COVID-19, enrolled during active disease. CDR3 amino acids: CASSPAAGHGYTF. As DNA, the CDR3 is TGCGCCAGCAGCCCCGCTGCAGGGCATGGCTACACCTTC.